Sequencing of this T cell receptor (beta chain) was carried out in a study of regulatory T cells in long-lasting Graves disease. Germline CDR1 and CDR2: MDHEN and SYDVKM. This CDR3 has 20 residues. V shed 1 base, J shed 0 bases, and the junction held 12 bases outside the gene matches. Time point indicated: persistent/refractory GD, antithyroid drugs over 5 years with positive TRAb. TCR sequences were obtained from RNA taken from PBMCs. An endocrinology unit in Xi'an, China, supplied the patients. The study's findings and limits: With persistent disease, TRBV28, TRBJ1-2 and TRBJ2-5 were the favored segments.

This clonotype was counted many times. The antigen is undetermined. In building TCR beta libraries, iRepertoire HTBI primers were used together with Arm-PCR of CDR3 regions. TCRdb reprocessed the multiplex PCR reads with MiXCR, giving one entry per CDR3 protein. This sample yields fewer than 450,000 distinct CDR3 sequences, of which under 25% are seen a single time; around 21% belongs to the top ten. The source is a female donor with Graves disease. J is TRBJ2-7 and V is TRBV28; 13 bases agree with TRBD2. This specimen was peripheral blood mononuclear cells (PBMCs), taken when the disease was refractory, from a patient treated with antithyroid drugs. The CDR3 DNA follows: TGTGCCAGCAGTTTATTATTAGGACTAGCGGGAGTCCCACGCTCCTACGAGCAGTACTTC. Its protein product is CASSLLLGLAGVPRSYEQYF. The whole variable domain, filled in from reference TRBV28 and TRBJ2-7, reads DVKVTQSSRYLVKRTGEKVFLECVQDMDHENMFWYRQDPGLGLRLIYFSYDVKMKEKGDIPEGYSVSREKKERFSLILESASTNQTSMYLCASSLLLGLAGVPRSYEQYFGPGTRLTVT.